The 8 T cell receptor beta chains reported below all come from one sample, sequenced in a study of technical replicates of blood from a few donors. Sequencing was performed with immunoSEQ multiplex PCR; in TCRdb, only in-frame clones are kept and a portion is missing. The table lists approximately 15,000 clones, approximately 80% of them singletons. The sequenced sample was PBMCs. The source of these receptors is a human donor in good health.

This chain links TRBV6-6 with TRBJ1-1; D not certain. This CDR3 is built from 13 residues. The V end lost 2 bases, the J end lost 4 bases, and 8 bases lay between the germline ends. The germline gives CDR1 MNHNY, CDR2 SVGAGI (reference sequence). Written as DNA, the CDR3 is TGTGCCAGCAGTTACCCACAGAGCACTGAAGCTTTCTTT. As protein: CASSYPQSTEAFF.

The chain uses TRBV6-4 and TRBJ2-1, with TRBD2 matching 9 bases. The junction had 4 bases not matched to a gene; V was cut back by 4 bases and J by 6 bases. In germline, CDR1 is MRHNA, CDR2 SNTAGT. This CDR3 has 14 amino acids. The CDR3: CASSGGSGSNEQFF. The CDR3 bases are TGTGCCAGCAGTGGGGGTAGCGGGAGCAATGAGCAGTTCTTC.

The chain recombines TRBV19 with TRBJ1-5; the D gene is possibly TRBD1 (6 bases). This CDR3 contains 15 residues. V was shortened by 4 bases and J by 3 bases, with 13 bases between the two germline ends. Germline V lookup: CDR1 LNHDA, CDR2 SQIVND (reference sequence). CDR3 DNA: TGTGCCAGTAGTAGAGACAGGAACCCCAATCAGCCCCAGCATTTT. This sequence encodes CASSRDRNPNQPQHF.

V gene TRBV5-1 combines with J gene TRBJ1-2; D is unresolved. V lost 4 bases and J 8 bases, leaving 18 bases between the germline ends. This CDR3 comprises 14 residues. Germline assignment: CDR1 SGHRS and CDR2 YFSETQ. DNA of the CDR3: TGCGCCAGCAGCCCCGGGGATAGGGAGAGCGGCTACACCTTC. As protein: CASSPGDRESGYTF.

V and J are TRBV6-5 and TRBJ2-7, with TRBD2 matching 7 bases. V lost 3 bases and J lost 2; bases outside the gene matches: 7. Germline lookup yields CDR1 MNHEY and CDR2 SVGAGI. This CDR3 spans 15 amino acids. CDR3 coding DNA: TGTGCCAGCAGTTATGAAACGGGGGGAACCTACGAGCAGTACTTC. Its protein product is CASSYETGGTYEQYF.

The genes are TRBV27 and TRBJ1-2; D gene unclear. Trimming stripped 4 bases from V and 2 bases from J, with 11 bases between. The germline CDR1 and CDR2 sequences are MNHEY and SMNVEV (reference sequence). CDR3 length: 14 residues. This CDR3 is CASSSSIRNYGYTF. In DNA form, the CDR3 reads TGTGCCAGCAGTTCGTCAATCAGGAACTATGGCTACACCTTC.

This CDR3 reads CASSTSGMAGELFF. DNA for the CDR3: TGTGCCAGCTCAACTAGCGGGATGGCCGGGGAGCTGTTTTTT. The genes are TRBV18 and TRBJ2-2; 10 bases align to TRBD2. The CDR3 spans 14 residues. The germline gives CDR1 KGHSH, CDR2 LQKENI. With V trimmed by 5 bases and J by 6 bases, 3 bases remained unmatched. The whole variable domain, remainder taken from reference TRBV18 and TRBJ2-2, is NAGVMQNPRHLVRRRGQEARLRCSPMKGHSHVYWYRQLPEEGLKFMVYLQKENIIDESGMPKERFSAEFPKEGPSILRIQQVVRGDSAAYFCASSTSGMAGELFFGEGSRLTVL.

The chain carries TRBV30 and TRBJ2-5; 11 bases match TRBD2. J lost 5 bases, V lost 3 bases, and 8 bases had no gene match. This CDR3 comprises 15 residues. Germline lookup yields CDR1 GTSNPN and CDR2 SVGIG (reference sequence). The CDR3 loop is CAWSTSSGRAETQYF. CDR3 sequence (DNA): TGTGCCTGGAGCACCAGTAGCGGGAGGGCCGAGACCCAGTACTTC.